The 9 T cell receptor beta chains below were found in one sample sequenced in a study of beta chain features in type 1 diabetes listed by TCRdb under 2018. General conclusions and limits of the study: A moderate but significant shortening of TCRB CDR3 length was observed in type 1 diabetes patients in all four CD4+ subsets.

Receptors were amplified or captured by the immunoSEQ multiplex PCR assay. The High Capacity cDNA Reverse Transcription Kit was used to reverse transcribe all of the isolated RNA, meaning that expressed TCRB transcripts were what got sequenced. Drawn from immuneACCESS, this table holds only the in-frame rearrangements with V and J called that TCRdb kept. Clones are partly lost; checked studies trace under half to an unresolved V gene and leave the rest unexplained. Within this sample are a few hundred thousand clones, with around an eighth of them counted one time only. The top ten constitute over 0.014% of the sample. For these TCRs, the target antigens are not known. Sample: naive CD4+ T cells from blood. The sample's cell subset or site label, in plain terms: true naive CD4+ T cells. Receptor source: a woman under 30 with type 1 diabetes.

The CDR3 DNA reads TGTGCCAGCAGCGTTGGACTAGCGGGAGTTGTTAGGCAGTATTTT. Translation gives CASSVGLAGVVRQYF. The chain employs TRBV7-2 and TRBJ2-3; TRBD2 aligns across 13 bases. The J segment lost 11 bases and the V segment lost 5 bases, leaving 10 bases of the junction unmatched. Germline V CDR1 and CDR2: SGHTA, FQGNSA. The CDR3 spans 15 residues.

This clone was seen a handful of times. V gene TRBV29-1 combines with J gene TRBJ1-4, with D maybe TRBD1 (6 bases). CDR3 length equals 14 residues. Trimming left V 1 base short and J 8 bases short, with 14 bases between. Germline values: CDR1 SQVTM, CDR2 ANQGSEA. The CDR3 DNA sequence: TGCAGCGTTGAAGGGGGGCAGGGAACCGAAAAACTGTTTTTT. It is translated as CSVEGGQGTEKLFF. Looking up the rest from reference TRBV29-1 and TRBJ1-4 gives the full variable domain: SAVISQKPSRDICQRGTSLTIQCQVDSQVTMMFWYRQQPGQSLTLIATANQGSEATYESGFVIDKFPISRPNLTFSTLTVSNMSPEDSSIYLCSVEGGQGTEKLFFGSGTQLSVL.

The chain couples TRBV5-4 to TRBJ2-5, with D possibly matching TRBD2 (6 bases). Per germline, CDR1 SGHNT and CDR2 YYREEE (reference sequence). V lost 4 bases to trimming and J lost 5 bases, with 18 bases between them. This CDR3 contains 15 residues. This chain's CDR3 is CASSLEGGTAETQYF. The CDR3 DNA reads TGTGCCAGCAGCCTGGAGGGCGGGACCGCCGAGACCCAGTACTTC.

This clone occurred a few times. This rearrangement joins TRBV19 to TRBJ1-5, with D tentatively TRBD1 (5 bases). The CDR3 is 14 residues long. CDR1 LNHDA and CDR2 SQIVND come from the germline V gene (reference sequence). Deletions cut 3 bases from V and 5 bases from J, with 11 bases between. The CDR3 spells CASSIDSGDQPQHF. The CDR3 bases are TGTGCCAGTAGTATCGACAGTGGGGATCAGCCCCAGCATTTT.

The genes are TRBV28 and TRBJ2-1; 10 bases map to TRBD2. The J segment lost 1 base and the V segment lost 3 bases, leaving 3 bases of the junction unmatched. CDR1 and CDR2 from the germline V gene are MDHEN and SYDVKM. This CDR3 has 16 amino acids. The CDR3, as DNA: TGTGCCAGCAGTTTGGCTAGCGGGAGATCCTACAATGAGCAGTTCTTC. Its translation: CASSLASGRSYNEQFF.

This clone turned up a few times. At the DNA level, this CDR3 is encoded by other sequences in the same sample as well. CDR3 DNA sequence: TGCGCCAGCAGCCTTGGGGCCCGCACAGATACGCAGTATTTT. Residues: CASSLGARTDTQYF. This chain uses TRBV5-1 with TRBJ2-3; weak D call: TRBD1 (5 bases). V was shortened by 4 bases and J by 1 base, with 10 bases between the two germline ends. CDR1 is SGHRS, CDR2 YFSETQ, per germline. The CDR3 has 14 amino acids.

This clone was seen only a few times. The rearrangement uses TRBV2 and TRBJ1-1; possible D gene TRBD1, 5 bases. The CDR3 extends over 11 amino acids. CDR1 is SNHLY and CDR2 is FYNNEI in the germline V gene. Trimming left V 11 bases short and J 4 bases short, with 11 bases between. The CDR3 region has the DNA TGTGCCGGGGGGAGGAGCACTGAAGCTTTCTTT. Its protein is CAGGRSTEAFF.

This clone was counted between two and nine times. The J gene is TRBJ2-5, the V gene TRBV7-6; 7 positions match TRBD1. The CDR3 totals 13 residues. Unmatched junction bases numbered 8, after V lost 4 bases and J lost 9 bases. Germline CDR1 reads SGHVS; CDR2 reads FNYEAQ. Here the CDR3 DNA reads TGTGCCAGCAGCTCCTACGACAGGGTCCCCCAGTACTTC. Amino acid sequence: CASSSYDRVPQYF.

The rearrangement joins TRBV19 to TRBJ2-5; TRBD1 agrees at 10 bases. V dropped 4 bases and J dropped 4; count of bases not matched to a gene: 3. Germline lookup yields CDR1 LNHDA and CDR2 SQIVND (reference sequence). The CDR3 is made up of 14 amino acids. CDR3 sequence: CASSTTGGAETQYF. CDR3 DNA: TGTGCCAGTAGTACGACAGGGGGCGCAGAGACCCAGTACTTC.